These T cell receptor beta chains were read from a single sample in a study of human T cells and chemical hapten exposure. TCRdb processed the RACE reads anew with MiXCR; each CDR3 protein has one entry. Of 300,000 to 450,000 distinct CDR3 sequences listed, roughly 5% were seen once; the top ten hold just over 2.5%. This specimen consisted of whole blood, obtained in connection with sensitization to the hapten diphenylcyclopropenone (DPC). The source is a woman aged 45 to 65 with alopecia areata. Some clones in this sample may be carry-over from other donors' samples. CDR3s include the opening cysteine and the closing phenylalanine or tryptophan. A D gene is named only where the DNA matches it firmly. Only some rows state a clone size, as once, few, many or a class for expanded clones.

j_gene,abundance,d_gene,v_gene,CDR3aa,CDR3nt
TRBJ1-2,many,.,TRBV15,CATSRERVDGYTF,TGTGCCACCAGCAGGGAAAGGGTAGATGGCTACACCTTC
TRBJ2-2,.,.,TRBV12-3/TRBV12-4,CASSLDGGELFF,TGTGCCAGCAGTTTAGACGGCGGGGAGCTGTTTTTT
TRBJ2-1,few,.,TRBV12-3/TRBV12-4,CASCNLILGEQFF,TGTGCCAGCTGCAACCTAATCCTCGGTGAGCAGTTCTTC
TRBJ2-2,.,TRBD2,TRBV2,CASSDGLAVQNTGELFF,TGTGCCAGCAGTGATGGGCTAGCGGTCCAAAACACCGGGGAGCTGTTTTTT
TRBJ1-1,few,.,TRBV6-6,CASSYSEGEAFF,TGTGCCAGCAGTTACTCAGAGGGGGAAGCTTTCTTT
TRBJ1-5,few,TRBD1,TRBV29-1,CSVAGQENQPQHF,TGCAGCGTTGCGGGACAGGAAAATCAGCCCCAGCATTTT
TRBJ2-1,many,.,TRBV15,CATSSLDSGSREQFF,TGTGCCACCAGCAGCCTCGATTCAGGGTCTAGGGAGCAGTTCTTC
TRBJ1-2,few,.,TRBV28,CASSSGQRGIAYTF,TGTGCCAGCAGTTCCGGACAGAGGGGGATTGCCTACACCTTC
TRBJ1-5,many,.,TRBV7-9,CASSLYEAFQGLSNQPQHF,TGTGCCAGCAGCTTATACGAGGCTTTTCAGGGCCTTAGCAATCAGCCCCAGCATTTT
TRBJ2-7,many,.,TRBV10-1,CASSESSVSYEQYF,TGCGCCAGCAGTGAGTCCAGCGTTTCCTACGAGCAGTACTTC
TRBJ2-5,many,.,TRBV7-9,CASSLRPGRSQETQYF,TGTGCCAGCAGCTTAAGGCCCGGACGCAGTCAAGAGACCCAGTACTTC
TRBJ2-5,.,.,TRBV10-1,CASTGQGQETQYF,TGCGCCAGCACGGGGCAGGGGCAAGAGACCCAGTACTTC
TRBJ1-1,.,.,TRBV7-9,CASSPHSGAEAFF,TGTGCCAGCAGCCCACATTCCGGCGCTGAAGCTTTCTTT
TRBJ2-5,many,.,TRBV5-1,CASSERTFLGETQYF,TGCGCCAGCAGCGAGAGGACCTTCCTCGGAGAGACCCAGTACTTC
TRBJ2-3,many,.,TRBV28,CASSPSEADTQYF,TGTGCCAGCAGCCCGAGCGAGGCGGATACGCAGTATTTT
TRBJ1-1,.,.,TRBV9,CASSVEGGEAFF,TGTGCCAGCAGCGTAGAGGGGGGTGAAGCTTTCTTT
TRBJ1-2,many,TRBD1,TRBV5-1,CASSLQGMDYGYTF,TGCGCCAGCAGCTTACAGGGGATGGACTATGGCTACACCTTC
TRBJ2-7,many,.,TRBV5-5,CASSPTFGVYEQYF,TGTGCCAGCAGCCCGACCTTTGGGGTCTACGAGCAGTACTTC
TRBJ2-2,.,.,TRBV18,CASSPTFGELFF,TGTGCCAGCTCACCTACTTTCGGGGAGCTGTTTTTT
TRBJ2-1,.,.,TRBV7-9,CASSLSKTPHEQFF,TGTGCCAGCAGCTTAAGCAAGACCCCGCATGAGCAGTTCTTC
TRBJ1-1,many,.,TRBV3-1,CASSQGDAGPSVAFF,TGTGCCAGCAGCCAGGGAGACGCCGGCCCTTCTGTAGCTTTCTTT
TRBJ1-1,few,.,TRBV20-1,CSARDRGRLTEAFF,TGCAGTGCTAGAGATCGAGGACGGCTGACTGAAGCTTTCTTT
TRBJ2-1,many,.,TRBV29-1,CSVEASPTYNEQFF,TGCAGCGTTGAAGCCTCCCCTACCTACAATGAGCAGTTCTTC
TRBJ1-2,few,.,TRBV3-1,CASSQGGYAGLYGYTF,TGTGCCAGCAGCCAAGGAGGGTACGCAGGGCTCTATGGCTACACCTTC
TRBJ1-2,many,.,TRBV5-1,CASSLVPGARNGYTF,TGCGCCAGCAGCTTGGTGCCGGGGGCAAGGAATGGCTACACCTTC
TRBJ1-1,few,.,TRBV5-1,CASSLAHPSANTEAFF,TGCGCCAGCAGCTTGGCCCACCCGTCAGCCAACACTGAAGCTTTCTTT
TRBJ1-5,many,.,TRBV11-2,CASSLDLGNQPQHF,TGTGCCAGCAGCTTAGATCTTGGGAATCAGCCCCAGCATTTT
TRBJ2-3,few,TRBD1,TRBV28,CASSVGQGARDTQYF,TGTGCCAGCAGTGTGGGACAGGGGGCGCGGGATACGCAGTATTTT
TRBJ2-7,many,.,TRBV28,CASIAASYEQYF,TGTGCCAGCATAGCGGCCTCCTACGAGCAGTACTTC
TRBJ1-2,.,.,TRBV20-1,CSARDQGTDTF,TGCAGTGCTAGAGATCAGGGGACGGACACCTTC
TRBJ2-7,few,.,TRBV12-3/TRBV12-4,CASSVTGEQYF,TGTGCCAGCAGTGTTACAGGCGAGCAGTACTTC
TRBJ1-4,.,TRBD1,TRBV20-1,CSATGQSTTNEKLFF,TGCAGTGCTACGGGACAGTCCACAACTAATGAAAAACTGTTTTTT
TRBJ2-1,many,TRBD1,TRBV6-1,CASSERQGGFYNEQFF,TGTGCCAGCAGTGAAAGACAGGGGGGTTTCTACAATGAGCAGTTCTTC
TRBJ1-5,few,TRBD1,TRBV2,CASSGQGYQPQHF,TGTGCCAGCAGCGGACAGGGTTATCAGCCCCAGCATTTT
TRBJ1-2,few,.,TRBV28,CASSSGKLSGYTF,TGTGCCAGCAGTTCAGGGAAACTTTCTGGCTACACCTTC
TRBJ2-2,many,TRBD2,TRBV6-5,CASSRSGKNTGELFF,TGTGCCAGCAGTCGAAGCGGGAAGAACACCGGGGAGCTGTTTTTT
TRBJ1-1,.,.,TRBV7-9,CASSYQGNTEAFF,TGTGCCAGCAGCTATCAAGGGAACACTGAAGCTTTCTTT
TRBJ2-1,few,.,TRBV7-9,CASRQGGGSLEQFF,TGTGCCAGCAGACAAGGGGGCGGGAGCCTGGAGCAGTTCTTC
TRBJ2-5,many,TRBD2,TRBV7-6,CASSSDQPPREETQYF,TGTGCCAGCAGCTCGGACCAGCCCCCGCGGGAGGAGACCCAGTACTTC
TRBJ2-7,few,.,TRBV12-3/TRBV12-4,CASSPRRDGRDEQYF,TGTGCCAGCAGTCCCCGGCGGGACGGCCGGGACGAGCAGTACTTC
TRBJ1-6,many,TRBD1,TRBV13,CASSSSRGLGNSPLHF,TGTGCCAGCAGCAGTTCCAGGGGGCTGGGAAATTCACCCCTCCACTTT
TRBJ2-2,many,.,TRBV5-1,CASSLRGPSMNTGELFF,TGCGCCAGCAGCCTAAGGGGACCGTCCATGAACACCGGGGAGCTGTTTTTT
TRBJ1-2,few,.,TRBV7-8,CASSQRGQGSYGYTF,TGTGCCAGCAGCCAGAGGGGTCAAGGTAGCTATGGCTACACCTTC
TRBJ1-3,.,.,TRBV28,CASFGWRGTGNTIYF,TGTGCCAGCTTCGGTTGGAGGGGCACTGGAAACACCATATATTTT